This entry describes one T cell receptor beta chain. The data were obtained in a study of blood T cell repertoires in COVID-19. About the study: The samples span acute and convalescent COVID-19 from the United States, Italy and Spain. T cells, B-cell-depleted T cells, or PBMCs provided the cDNA or gDNA that served as material.

Original methodology: Reference gene primer amplification yielded estimated nucleated cell counts. Produced via immunoSEQ multiplex PCR; TCRdb's table is partial and in-frame only. That table supplies the V and J calls and clone size; D and trimming were determined from the DNA. The sample lists under 250,000 clones, around 90% occurring once. The Seattle patients joined while their infection was active and were tracked longitudinally afterward. Germline V lookup: CDR1 SQVTM, CDR2 ANQGSEA. This CDR3 comprises 16 residues. V gave up 4 bases and J gave up 3 bases; unmatched junction bases: 6. The chain joins TRBV29-1 to TRBJ2-3, with TRBD2 matching over 14 bases. The sequence came from a man under 40 with COVID-19, enrolled during active disease. Sequenced material: peripheral blood. This CDR3 reads CSVAGLAGGITDTQYF. The CDR3 coding sequence is TGCAGCGTTGCCGGACTAGCGGGGGGAATAACAGATACGCAGTATTTT.